Below, one TCR beta chain is given with its context. Generated by immunoSEQ multiplex PCR, the TCRdb table keeps only in-frame clones and is missing some. The sample shows roughly 87,000 clones, about 90% of them seen only once. The data belong to a study of T cell changes during pregnancy in multiple sclerosis. The clonotype comes from a female donor in good health, serving as a control in a pregnancy study. Some clones in this sample may be carry-over from other donors' samples. The starting material was PBMCs, obtained in the first trimester of pregnancy.

CDR3 nucleotides: TGTGCCAGCAGAACTCTAGCGTCAAGCTCCTACAATGAGCAGTTCTTC. It translates to CASRTLASSSYNEQFF. V is TRBV5-5 and J is TRBJ2-1, with D possibly TRBD2 on 6 matching bases. Germline assignment: CDR1 SGHKS and CDR2 YYEKEE (reference sequence). The ends were cut back, 5 bases at V and 0 bases at J, with 15 bases in the middle. The CDR3 runs 16 residues.